This is a list of T cell receptor beta chains from one sample in a study of early T cells in non-severe SARS-CoV-2 infection. TCRdb recomputed calls from the 5' RACE reads with MiXCR, one row per CDR3 protein. This sample has 25,000 to 35,000 distinct CDR3 sequences, with under 6% found just once. Material: whole blood. The receptors shown here come from an adult who was a healthcare worker with PCR-confirmed SARS-CoV-2 infection or an uninfected control (not recorded which). Each CDR3 is given without its conserved first and last residue.

CDR3 protein	V gene	J gene
ASRSSGSYEQY	TRBV5-4	TRBJ2-7
ASSPHQSRGQMSTDTQY	TRBV18	TRBJ2-3
ASSRDARTDTQY	TRBV10-1	TRBJ2-3
ASSLAGGFSEQY	TRBV11-1	TRBJ2-7
ASSRQGNQPQH	TRBV12-3/TRBV12-4	TRBJ1-5
ASSRDRLAGESGQF	TRBV4-3	TRBJ2-1
SAAASEYNEQF	TRBV20-1	TRBJ2-1
ASSPANQPQH	TRBV2	TRBJ1-5
ASNLRRESGQPQH	TRBV19	TRBJ1-5
ASSLAGGETQY	TRBV28	TRBJ2-5
ASSVGSGGAGETQY	TRBV9	TRBJ2-5
ASSRQGMNTEAF	TRBV18	TRBJ1-1
ASSPTTTAMGQF	TRBV6-5	TRBJ2-1
ASSWESSGANVLT	TRBV12-3/TRBV12-4	TRBJ2-6
AWWTPVDEKLF	TRBV30	TRBJ1-4
ASSEDIGTDTQY	TRBV6-1	TRBJ2-3
ASSQDRRDHTEAF	TRBV14	TRBJ1-1
ASSTPLPAGSGANVLT	TRBV5-4	TRBJ2-6
ASSSMGGEAAEAF	TRBV5-1	TRBJ1-1
SARQEPDTEAF	TRBV20-1	TRBJ1-1
SARDPRGESQPQH	TRBV20-1	TRBJ1-5
ASRLGGGKSDTQY	TRBV27	TRBJ2-3
ASSTGTSGRDEQF	TRBV11-2	TRBJ2-1
ASIQAGANTEAF	TRBV6-5	TRBJ1-1
ASSSSGREYNEQF	TRBV7-9	TRBJ2-1